These 5 T cell receptor beta chains were sequenced from one sample in a study of shared clonotypes between healthy human individuals. Generated by immunoSEQ multiplex PCR, the TCRdb table keeps only in-frame clones and is missing some. Altogether 300,000 to 400,000 clones are present, approximately 74% being singletons, with the ten largest covering around a tenth. Sequencing input: memory CD4+ T cells sorted from blood. The sample's subset: CD45RA-negative fraction. The receptors come from a man aged 25-45 years in good health.

This clone came up a few times. Within the sample, other DNA sequences also encode this same CDR3. This chain links TRBV2 with TRBJ1-1; 8 positions match TRBD1. Germline V gives CDR1 SNHLY, CDR2 FYNNEI. J lost 4 bases, V lost 5 bases, and 3 bases had no gene match. CDR3 length: 13 amino acids. The CDR3: CASSRTGGTEAFF. CDR3 DNA: TGTGCCAGCAGTAGAACAGGGGGCACTGAAGCTTTCTTT.

The CDR3 here is CASSSGVSTFF. CDR3 coding DNA: TGTGCCAGCTCCAGCGGGGTATCAACTTTCTTT. V usage is TRBV21-1 and J usage is TRBJ1-1. TRBV21-1 has pseudogene status. The CDR3 is made up of 11 amino acids.

This clone was observed a single time. Other nucleotide sequences from this sample produce the same CDR3. The J gene is TRBJ1-2, the V gene TRBV9; TRBD1 agrees at 7 bases. The CDR3 is 14 amino acids. Germline CDR1 is SGDLS and CDR2 is YYNGEE. Losses at the gene ends were 4 bases for V and 5 bases for J; bases not matched to a gene: 8. The CDR3 loop reads CASSPRQGGYGYTF. CDR3 nucleotide sequence: TGTGCCAGCAGCCCGAGACAGGGAGGGTATGGCTACACCTTC.

The gene calls are TRBV19 and TRBJ2-7; the match to TRBD2 covers 7 bases. This CDR3 spans 17 amino acids. Germline V gives CDR1 LNHDA, CDR2 SQIVND (reference sequence). Unmatched junction bases numbered 14, after V lost 3 bases and J lost 3 bases. Here the CDR3 reads CASSIQGISGGSYEQYF. The DNA of the CDR3 is TGTGCCAGTAGTATTCAAGGTATATCGGGGGGAAGCTACGAGCAGTACTTC.

The V gene is TRBV5-5, the J gene TRBJ2-7; D unresolved. CDR1 and CDR2 from the germline V gene are SGHKS and YYEKEE (reference sequence). The CDR3 is made up of 11 amino acids. V gave up 2 bases and J gave up 2 bases, with 2 bases separating them. CDR3 DNA: TGTGCCAGCAGCTTCGCCTACGAGCAGTACTTC. Its protein product is CASSFAYEQYF.